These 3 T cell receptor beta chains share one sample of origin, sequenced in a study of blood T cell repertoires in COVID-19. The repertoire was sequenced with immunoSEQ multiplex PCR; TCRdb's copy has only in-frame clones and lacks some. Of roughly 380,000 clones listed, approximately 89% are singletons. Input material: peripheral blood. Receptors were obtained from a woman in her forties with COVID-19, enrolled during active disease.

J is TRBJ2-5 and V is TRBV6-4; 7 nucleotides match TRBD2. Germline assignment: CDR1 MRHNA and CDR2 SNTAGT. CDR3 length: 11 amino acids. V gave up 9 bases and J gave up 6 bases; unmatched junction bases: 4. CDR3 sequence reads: CARGGEKTQYF. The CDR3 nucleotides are TGTGCCAGGGGGGGGGAGAAGACCCAGTACTTC.

CDR3 region: CASSTSEGTGGSGYGYTF. Written as DNA, the CDR3 is TGTGCCAGTAGTACCTCGGAAGGGACAGGGGGCTCCGGCTATGGCTACACCTTC. The rearrangement uses TRBV19 and TRBJ1-2; TRBD1 matches at 12 bases. Trimming cost V 4 bases and J 4 bases; bases outside gene matches: 13. From germline, CDR1 is LNHDA and CDR2 SQIVND (reference sequence). The CDR3 has 18 amino acids.

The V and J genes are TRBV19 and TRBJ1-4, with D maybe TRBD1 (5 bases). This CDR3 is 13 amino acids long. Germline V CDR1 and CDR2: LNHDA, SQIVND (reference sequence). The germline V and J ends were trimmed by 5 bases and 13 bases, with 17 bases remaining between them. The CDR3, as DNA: TGTGCCAGTAGTTCCCGAAGGGGTAATGGACTGTTTTTT. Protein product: CASSSRRGNGLFF.